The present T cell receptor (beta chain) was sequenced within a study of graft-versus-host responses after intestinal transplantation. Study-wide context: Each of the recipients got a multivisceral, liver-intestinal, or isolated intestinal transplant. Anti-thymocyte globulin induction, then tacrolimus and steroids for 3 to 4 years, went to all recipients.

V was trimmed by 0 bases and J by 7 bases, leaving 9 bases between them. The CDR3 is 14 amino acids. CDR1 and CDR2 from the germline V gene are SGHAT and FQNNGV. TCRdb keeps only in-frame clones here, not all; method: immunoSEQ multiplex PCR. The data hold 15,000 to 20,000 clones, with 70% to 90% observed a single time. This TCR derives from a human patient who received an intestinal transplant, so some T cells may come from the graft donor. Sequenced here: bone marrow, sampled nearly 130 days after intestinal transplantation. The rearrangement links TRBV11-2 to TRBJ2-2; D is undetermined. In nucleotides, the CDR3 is TGTGCCAGCAGCTTAGATCGGCTCGACGGGGAGCTGTTTTTT. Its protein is CASSLDRLDGELFF.